Shown below are 8 T cell receptor beta chains from a single sample sequenced in a study of cytomegalovirus exposure and HLA in healthy donors. The PCR employed 60 Vbeta primers together with 13 Jbeta primers. Generated by immunoSEQ multiplex PCR, the TCRdb table keeps only in-frame clones and is missing some. There are approximately 190,000 clones in the sample; 75% to 85% occur only once, and about 0.8% lies in the top ten. Sequenced: PBMCs. The receptors shown here come from a woman between 18 and 29 years old in good health and CMV-seronegative.

This clone was seen only once. Other DNA sequences in the sample encode the same CDR3. The J gene is TRBJ2-1, the V gene TRBV30, with TRBD2 identical over 8 bases. Per germline, CDR1 GTSNPN and CDR2 SVGIG (reference sequence). The CDR3 extends over 15 amino acids. The junction had 6 bases not matched to a gene; V was cut back by 0 bases and J by 5 bases. CDR3 region: CAWSVGSGMDNEQFF. The CDR3 bases are TGTGCCTGGAGTGTAGGTAGCGGGATGGACAATGAGCAGTTCTTC.

This chain uses TRBV28 with TRBJ1-5, with D perhaps matching TRBD1 (6 bases). The CDR3 has 12 residues. V lost 7 bases and J 11 bases, leaving 15 bases between the germline ends. Germline V gene sequence: CDR1 MDHEN, CDR2 SYDVKM. The DNA for the CDR3 is TGTGCCAGCAACAGGGCCGAACGGGCCCAGCATTTT. Protein product: CASNRAERAQHF.

The chain recombines TRBV7-9 with TRBJ1-4; weak D call: TRBD1 (5 bases). V shed 2 bases and J shed 8 bases, with 18 bases lying between them. This CDR3 is 16 amino acids long. CDR1 is SEHNR and CDR2 is FQNEAQ in the germline V gene (reference sequence). This chain's CDR3 is CASSLSLARAREKLFF. CDR3 bases: TGTGCCAGCAGCTTATCCTTGGCCAGGGCTCGGGAAAAACTGTTTTTT.

The CDR3 reads CSVVRSSYNEQFF. CDR3 bases: TGCAGCGTTGTCCGGAGCTCCTACAATGAGCAGTTCTTC. V gene TRBV29-1 combines with J gene TRBJ2-1; the D is unclear. This CDR3 contains 13 residues. Germline loops: CDR1 SQVTM, CDR2 ANQGSEA. V was trimmed by 4 bases and J by 0 bases, leaving 7 bases between them.

V and J are TRBV28 and TRBJ2-7; D gene ambiguous. The germline V and J ends were trimmed by 7 bases and 7 bases, with 11 bases remaining between them. Germline CDR1 reads MDHEN; CDR2 reads SYDVKM. This CDR3 comprises 11 residues. The CDR3 DNA sequence: TGTGCCAGCACACGGTACGGGGAGCAGTACTTC. Amino acid sequence: CASTRYGEQYF.

This rearrangement joins TRBV6-5 to TRBJ1-2; TRBD1 matches 11 bases. The CDR3 is 14 residues long. Losses at the gene ends were 7 bases for V and 7 bases for J; bases not matched to a gene: 8. Germline lookup yields CDR1 MNHEY and CDR2 SVGAGI. Written as DNA, the CDR3 is TGTGCCAGCAACAACGGACAGGGGGCAGGTGGCTACACCTTC. Its translation is CASNNGQGAGGYTF.

The rearrangement joins TRBV28 to TRBJ2-3, with D possibly being TRBD1 (6 bases). CDR1 and CDR2 from the germline V gene are MDHEN and SYDVKM. V was trimmed by 7 bases and J by 5 bases, leaving 19 bases between them. CDR3 length: 15 amino acids. CDR3 loop: CASNLTPGAVDTQYF. The CDR3 coding sequence is TGTGCCAGCAATCTAACCCCAGGGGCTGTAGATACGCAGTATTTT.

To note about this clone: Within the sample, other DNA sequences also encode this same CDR3. The V and J genes are TRBV14 and TRBJ1-3; D remains ambiguous. Trimming cost V 3 bases and J 4 bases, with 4 bases left between them. CDR1 and CDR2 (germline): SGHDN, FVKESK. The CDR3 has 12 residues. CDR3 region: CASSQTGNTIYF. The CDR3 bases are TGTGCCAGCAGCCAGACAGGAAACACCATATATTTT.